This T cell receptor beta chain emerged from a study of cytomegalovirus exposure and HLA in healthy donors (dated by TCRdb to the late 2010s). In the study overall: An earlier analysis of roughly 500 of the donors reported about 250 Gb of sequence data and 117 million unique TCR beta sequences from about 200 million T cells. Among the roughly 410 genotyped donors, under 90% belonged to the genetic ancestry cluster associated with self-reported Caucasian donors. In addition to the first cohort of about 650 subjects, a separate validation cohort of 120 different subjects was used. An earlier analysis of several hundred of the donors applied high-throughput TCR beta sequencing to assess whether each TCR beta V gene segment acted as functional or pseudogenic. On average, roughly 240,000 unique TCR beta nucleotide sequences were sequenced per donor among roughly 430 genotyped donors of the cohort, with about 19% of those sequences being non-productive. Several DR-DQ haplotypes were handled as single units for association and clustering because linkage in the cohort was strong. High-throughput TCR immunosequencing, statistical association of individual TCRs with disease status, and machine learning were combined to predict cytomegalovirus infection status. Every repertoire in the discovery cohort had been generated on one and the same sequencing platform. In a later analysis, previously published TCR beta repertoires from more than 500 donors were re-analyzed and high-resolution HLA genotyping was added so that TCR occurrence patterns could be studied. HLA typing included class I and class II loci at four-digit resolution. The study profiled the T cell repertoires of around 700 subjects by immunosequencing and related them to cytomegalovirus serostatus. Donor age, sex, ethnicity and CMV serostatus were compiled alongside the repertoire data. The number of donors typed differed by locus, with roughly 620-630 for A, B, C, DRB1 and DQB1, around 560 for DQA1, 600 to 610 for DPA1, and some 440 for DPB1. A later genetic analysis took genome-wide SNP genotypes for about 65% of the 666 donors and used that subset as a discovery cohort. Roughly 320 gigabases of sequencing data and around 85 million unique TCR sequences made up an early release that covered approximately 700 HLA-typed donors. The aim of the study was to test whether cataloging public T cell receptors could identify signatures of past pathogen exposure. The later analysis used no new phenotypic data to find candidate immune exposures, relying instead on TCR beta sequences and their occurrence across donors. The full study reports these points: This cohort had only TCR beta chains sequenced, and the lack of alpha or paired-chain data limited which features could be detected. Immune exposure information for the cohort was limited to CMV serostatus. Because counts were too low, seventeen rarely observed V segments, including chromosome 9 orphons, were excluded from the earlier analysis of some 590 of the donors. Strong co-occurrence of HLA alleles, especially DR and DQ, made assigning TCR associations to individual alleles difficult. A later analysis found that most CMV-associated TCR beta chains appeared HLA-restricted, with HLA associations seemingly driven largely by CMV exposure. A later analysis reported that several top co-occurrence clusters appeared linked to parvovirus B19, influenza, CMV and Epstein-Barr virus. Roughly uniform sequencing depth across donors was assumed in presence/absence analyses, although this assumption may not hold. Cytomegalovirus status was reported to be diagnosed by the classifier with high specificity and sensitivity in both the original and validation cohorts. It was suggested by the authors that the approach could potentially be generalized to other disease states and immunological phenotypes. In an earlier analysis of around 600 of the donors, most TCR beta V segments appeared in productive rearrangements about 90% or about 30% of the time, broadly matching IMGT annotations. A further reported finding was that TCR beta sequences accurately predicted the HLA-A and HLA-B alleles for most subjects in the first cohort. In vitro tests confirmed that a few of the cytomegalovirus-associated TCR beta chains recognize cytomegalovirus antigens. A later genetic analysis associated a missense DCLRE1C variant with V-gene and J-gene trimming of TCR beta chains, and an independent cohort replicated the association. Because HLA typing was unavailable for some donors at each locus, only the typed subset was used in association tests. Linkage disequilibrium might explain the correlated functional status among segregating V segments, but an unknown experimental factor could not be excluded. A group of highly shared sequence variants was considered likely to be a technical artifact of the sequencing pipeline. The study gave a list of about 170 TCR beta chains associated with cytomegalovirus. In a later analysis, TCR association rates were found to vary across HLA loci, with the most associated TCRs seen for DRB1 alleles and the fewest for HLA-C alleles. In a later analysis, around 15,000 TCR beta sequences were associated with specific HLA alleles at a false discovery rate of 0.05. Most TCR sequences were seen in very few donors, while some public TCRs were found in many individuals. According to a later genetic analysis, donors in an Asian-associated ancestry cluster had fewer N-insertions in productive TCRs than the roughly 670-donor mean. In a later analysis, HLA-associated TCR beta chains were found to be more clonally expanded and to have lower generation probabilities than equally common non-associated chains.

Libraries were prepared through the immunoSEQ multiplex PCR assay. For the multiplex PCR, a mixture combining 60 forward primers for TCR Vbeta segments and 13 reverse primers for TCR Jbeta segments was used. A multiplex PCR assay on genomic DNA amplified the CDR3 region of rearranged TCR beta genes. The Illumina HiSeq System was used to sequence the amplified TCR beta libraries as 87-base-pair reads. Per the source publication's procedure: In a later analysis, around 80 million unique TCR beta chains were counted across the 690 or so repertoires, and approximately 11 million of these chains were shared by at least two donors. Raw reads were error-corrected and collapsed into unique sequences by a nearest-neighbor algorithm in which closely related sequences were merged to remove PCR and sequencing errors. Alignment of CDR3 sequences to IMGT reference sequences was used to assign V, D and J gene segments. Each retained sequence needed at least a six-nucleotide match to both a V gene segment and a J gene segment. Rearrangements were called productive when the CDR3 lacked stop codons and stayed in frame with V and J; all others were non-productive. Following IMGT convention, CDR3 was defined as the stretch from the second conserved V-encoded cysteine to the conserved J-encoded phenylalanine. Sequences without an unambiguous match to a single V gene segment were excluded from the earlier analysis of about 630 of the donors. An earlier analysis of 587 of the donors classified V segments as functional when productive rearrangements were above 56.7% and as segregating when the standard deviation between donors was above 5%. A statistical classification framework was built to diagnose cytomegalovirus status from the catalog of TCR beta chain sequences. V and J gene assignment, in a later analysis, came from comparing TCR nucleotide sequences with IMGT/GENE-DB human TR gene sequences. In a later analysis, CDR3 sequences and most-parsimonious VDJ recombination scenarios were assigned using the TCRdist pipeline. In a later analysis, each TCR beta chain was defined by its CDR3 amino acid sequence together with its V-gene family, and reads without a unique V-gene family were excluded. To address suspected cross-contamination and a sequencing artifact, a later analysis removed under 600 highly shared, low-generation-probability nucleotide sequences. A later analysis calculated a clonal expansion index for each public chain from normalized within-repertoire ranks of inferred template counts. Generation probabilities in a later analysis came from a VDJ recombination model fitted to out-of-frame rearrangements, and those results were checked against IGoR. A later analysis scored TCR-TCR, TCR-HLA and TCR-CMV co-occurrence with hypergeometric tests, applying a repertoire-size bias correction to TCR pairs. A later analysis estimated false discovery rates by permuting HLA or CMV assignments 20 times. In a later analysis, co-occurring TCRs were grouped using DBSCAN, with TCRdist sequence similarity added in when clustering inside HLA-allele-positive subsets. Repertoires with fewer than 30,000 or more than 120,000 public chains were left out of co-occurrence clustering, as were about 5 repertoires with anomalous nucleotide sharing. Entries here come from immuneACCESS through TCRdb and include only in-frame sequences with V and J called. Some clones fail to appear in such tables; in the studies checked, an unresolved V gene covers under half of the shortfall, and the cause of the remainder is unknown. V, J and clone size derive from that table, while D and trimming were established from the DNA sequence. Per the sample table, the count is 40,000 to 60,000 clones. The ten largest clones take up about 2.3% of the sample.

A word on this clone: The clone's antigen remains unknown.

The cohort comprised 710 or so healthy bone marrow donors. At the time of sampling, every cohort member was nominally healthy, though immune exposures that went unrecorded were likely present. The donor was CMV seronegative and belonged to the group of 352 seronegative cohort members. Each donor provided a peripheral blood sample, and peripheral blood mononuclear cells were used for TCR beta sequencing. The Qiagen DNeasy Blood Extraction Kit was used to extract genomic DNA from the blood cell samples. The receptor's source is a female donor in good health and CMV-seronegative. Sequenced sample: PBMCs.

The CDR3 has the sequence CASSQDGQGNSPLHF. The sequence in DNA is TGCGCCAGCAGCCAAGATGGGCAGGGGAATTCACCCCTCCACTTT. The chain links TRBV4-3 with TRBJ1-6; a tentative D match to TRBD1 spans 6 bases. Trimming takes 0 bases from V and 7 bases from J, and the germline ends sit 10 bases apart. Via the germline V gene, CDR1 is LGHNA and CDR2 YSLEER. Including cysteine and phenylalanine, the CDR3 has 15 amino acids. Only the CDR3 DNA is retained, 45 bases long and in frame from the first base.